This TCR beta chain was captured in a study of long-term antiretroviral therapy in people with HIV. Assay version v3.0 of immunoSEQ was used, and it was run at survey level. TCRdb's table, derived via immunoSEQ multiplex PCR, lists solely in-frame clones and lacks some. The table lists around 13,000 clones, around three quarters of them singletons. The germline V gene encodes CDR1 WNHNN and CDR2 SYGVQD (reference sequence). The length of the CDR3 is 13 residues. The V and J ends lost 3 bases and 6 bases respectively, with 8 bases between them. V usage is TRBV10-1 and J usage is TRBJ2-2; D unclear. This TCR derives from a man in his forties or fifties with HIV. The sample in question was unsorted PBMCs, obtained 3.2 years before starting antiretroviral therapy. Here the CDR3 reads CASSDLVPGELFF. As DNA, the CDR3 is TGCGCCAGCAGTGATCTAGTTCCCGGGGAGCTGTTTTTT.